The T cell receptor (beta chain) under discussion was sequenced for a study of blood T cell repertoires in COVID-19. Study at large: Researchers got acute and convalescent COVID-19 samples from the United States, Italy and Spain. PBMCs, B-cell-depleted T cells, or T cells provided the cDNA or gDNA that made up the material.

The CDR3 runs 13 residues. Looked up from germline, CDR1 is ENHRY and CDR2 is SYGVKD. With 10 bases clipped from V and 9 bases from J, the junction kept 9 bases outside the gene matches. Original processing methods: Reference gene primer amplification yielded estimated nucleated cell counts. The table came from immunoSEQ multiplex PCR; TCRdb's copy has only in-frame clones and leaves some out. That table supplies the V and J calls and clone size; D and trimming were determined from the DNA. The table lists 150,000 to 200,000 clones, just under 85% of them singletons, with roughly 20% in the top ten. The sample taken for sequencing was peripheral blood. V and J are TRBV10-3 and TRBJ1-6, with 7 bases matching TRBD1. The clonotype comes from a woman aged 80 or over with acute or convalescent COVID-19. CDR3 sequence (DNA): TGTGCCACAAGGACAGGTCAGAGTTCACCCCTCCACTTT. It translates to CATRTGQSSPLHF.